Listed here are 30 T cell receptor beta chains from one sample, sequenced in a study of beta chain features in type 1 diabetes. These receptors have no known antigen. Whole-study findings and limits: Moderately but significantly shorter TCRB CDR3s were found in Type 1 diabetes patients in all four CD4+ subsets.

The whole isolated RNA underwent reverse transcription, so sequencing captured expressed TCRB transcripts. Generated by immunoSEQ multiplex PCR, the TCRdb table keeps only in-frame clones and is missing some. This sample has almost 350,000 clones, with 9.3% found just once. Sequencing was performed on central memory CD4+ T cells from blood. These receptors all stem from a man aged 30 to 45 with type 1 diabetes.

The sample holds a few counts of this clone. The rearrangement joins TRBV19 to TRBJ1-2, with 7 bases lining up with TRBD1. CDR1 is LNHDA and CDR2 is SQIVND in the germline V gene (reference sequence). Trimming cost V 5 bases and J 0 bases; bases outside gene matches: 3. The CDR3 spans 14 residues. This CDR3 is CASSSGQANYGYTF. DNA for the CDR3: TGTGCCAGTAGTTCTGGACAGGCTAACTATGGCTACACCTTC. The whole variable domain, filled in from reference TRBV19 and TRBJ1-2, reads DGGITQSPKYLFRKEGQNVTLSCEQNLNHDAMYWYRQDPGQGLRLIYYSQIVNDFQKGDIAEGYSVSREKKESFPLTVTSAQKNPTAFYLCASSSGQANYGYTFGSGTRLTVV.

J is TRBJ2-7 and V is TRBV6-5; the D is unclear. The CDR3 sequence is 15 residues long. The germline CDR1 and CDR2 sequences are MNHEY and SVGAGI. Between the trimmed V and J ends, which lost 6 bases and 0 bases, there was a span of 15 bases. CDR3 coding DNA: TGTGCCAGCAGAACCGACACCCAGAGCTCCTACGAGCAGTACTTC. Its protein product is CASRTDTQSSYEQYF.

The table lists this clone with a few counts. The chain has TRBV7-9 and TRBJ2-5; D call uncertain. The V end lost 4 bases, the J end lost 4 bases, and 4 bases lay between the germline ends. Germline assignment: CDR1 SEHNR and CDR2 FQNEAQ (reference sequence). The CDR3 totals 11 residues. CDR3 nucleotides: TGTGCCAGCAGCTACTCAGAGACCCAGTACTTC. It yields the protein CASSYSETQYF.

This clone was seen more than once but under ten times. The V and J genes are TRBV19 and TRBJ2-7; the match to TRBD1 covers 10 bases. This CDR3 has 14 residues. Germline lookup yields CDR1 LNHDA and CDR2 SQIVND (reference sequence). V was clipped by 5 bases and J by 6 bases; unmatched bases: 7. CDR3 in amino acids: CASSAGTGVTEQYF. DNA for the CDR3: TGTGCCAGTAGTGCCGGGACAGGGGTTACCGAGCAGTACTTC.

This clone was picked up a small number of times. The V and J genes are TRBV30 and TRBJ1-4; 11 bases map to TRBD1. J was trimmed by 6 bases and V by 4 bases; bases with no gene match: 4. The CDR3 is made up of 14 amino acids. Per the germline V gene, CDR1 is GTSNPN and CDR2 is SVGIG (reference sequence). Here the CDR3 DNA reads TGTGCCTGGAACGGGGACAGGGGGTATGAAAAACTGTTTTTT. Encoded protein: CAWNGDRGYEKLFF.

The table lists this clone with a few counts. The CDR3 DNA is TGTGCCAGCAGCGTAGAGGCGAACTCGGTCAGTGAAGCTTTCTTT. It specifies CASSVEANSVSEAFF. The rearrangement uses TRBV9 and TRBJ1-1; D is unresolved. V lost 0 bases, J lost 7 bases, and 16 bases lay in between. CDR3 length equals 15 residues. Germline CDR1 SGDLS, CDR2 YYNGEE.

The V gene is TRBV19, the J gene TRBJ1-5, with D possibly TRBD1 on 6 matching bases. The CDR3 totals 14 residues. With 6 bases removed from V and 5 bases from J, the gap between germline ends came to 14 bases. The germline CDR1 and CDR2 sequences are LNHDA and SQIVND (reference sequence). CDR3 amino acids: CASRPISGDQPQHF. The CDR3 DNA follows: TGTGCCAGTAGGCCGATCTCAGGGGATCAGCCCCAGCATTTT. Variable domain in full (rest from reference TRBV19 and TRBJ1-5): DGGITQSPKYLFRKEGQNVTLSCEQNLNHDAMYWYRQDPGQGLRLIYYSQIVNDFQKGDIAEGYSVSREKKESFPLTVTSAQKNPTAFYLCASRPISGDQPQHFGDGTRLSIL.

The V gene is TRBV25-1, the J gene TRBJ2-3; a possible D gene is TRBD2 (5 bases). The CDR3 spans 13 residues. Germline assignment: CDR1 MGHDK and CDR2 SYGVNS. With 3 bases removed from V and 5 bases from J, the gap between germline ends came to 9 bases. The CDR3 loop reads CASSDGRGDTQYF. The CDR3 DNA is TGTGCCAGCAGTGATGGTCGGGGAGATACGCAGTATTTT.

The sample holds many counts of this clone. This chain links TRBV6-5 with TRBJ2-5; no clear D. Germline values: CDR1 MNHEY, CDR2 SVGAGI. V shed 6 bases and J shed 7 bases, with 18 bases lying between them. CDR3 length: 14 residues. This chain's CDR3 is CASRQFGESGTQYF. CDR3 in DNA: TGTGCCAGCAGACAATTTGGGGAATCGGGGACCCAGTACTTC.

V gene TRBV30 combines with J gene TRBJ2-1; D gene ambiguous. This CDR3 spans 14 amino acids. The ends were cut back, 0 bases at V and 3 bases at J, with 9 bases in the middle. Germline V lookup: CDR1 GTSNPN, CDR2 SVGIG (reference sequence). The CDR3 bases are TGTGCCTGGAGTGTACAACTCTTCTACAATGAGCAGTTCTTC. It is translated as CAWSVQLFYNEQFF.

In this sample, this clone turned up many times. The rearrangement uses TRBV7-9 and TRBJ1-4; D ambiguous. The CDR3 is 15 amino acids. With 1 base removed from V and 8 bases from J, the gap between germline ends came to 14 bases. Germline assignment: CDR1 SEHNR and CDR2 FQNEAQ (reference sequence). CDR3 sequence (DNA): TGTGCCAGCAGCTTAGTGGCGGGTGGAGACGAAAAACTGTTTTTT. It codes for CASSLVAGGDEKLFF. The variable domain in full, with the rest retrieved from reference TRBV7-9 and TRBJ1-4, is DTGVSQNPRHKITKRGQNVTFRCDPISEHNRLYWYRQTLGQGPEFLTYFQNEAQLEKSRLLSDRFSAERPKGSFSTLEIQRTEQGDSAMYLCASSLVAGGDEKLFFGSGTQLSVL.

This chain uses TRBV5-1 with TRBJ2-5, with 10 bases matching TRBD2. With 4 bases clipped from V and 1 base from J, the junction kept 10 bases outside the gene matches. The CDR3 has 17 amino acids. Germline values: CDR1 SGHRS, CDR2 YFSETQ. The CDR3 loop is CASSPGLASGGQETQYF. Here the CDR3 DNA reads TGCGCCAGCAGCCCCGGCTTGGCTAGCGGGGGCCAAGAGACCCAGTACTTC.

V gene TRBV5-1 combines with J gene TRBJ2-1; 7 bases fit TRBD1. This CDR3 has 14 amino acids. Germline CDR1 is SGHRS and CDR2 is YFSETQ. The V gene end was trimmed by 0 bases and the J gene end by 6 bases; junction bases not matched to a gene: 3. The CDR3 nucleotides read TGCGCCAGCAGCTTGGTGACAGGGATCAATGAGCAGTTCTTC. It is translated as CASSLVTGINEQFF.

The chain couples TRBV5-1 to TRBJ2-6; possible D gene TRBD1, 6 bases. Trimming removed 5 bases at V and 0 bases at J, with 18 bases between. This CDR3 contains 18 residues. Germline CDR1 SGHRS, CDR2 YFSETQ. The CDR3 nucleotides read TGCGCCAGCAGAGAGACAGGTCTTGGTATCTCTGGGGCCAACGTCCTGACTTTC. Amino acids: CASRETGLGISGANVLTF.

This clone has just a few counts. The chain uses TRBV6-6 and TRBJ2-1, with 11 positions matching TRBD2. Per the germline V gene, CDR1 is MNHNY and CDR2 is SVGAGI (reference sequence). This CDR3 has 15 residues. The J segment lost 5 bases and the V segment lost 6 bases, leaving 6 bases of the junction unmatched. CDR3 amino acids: CASSHGTSGHNEQFF. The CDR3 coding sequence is TGTGCCAGCAGCCACGGGACTAGCGGCCACAATGAGCAGTTCTTC.

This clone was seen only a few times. The chain's CDR3 is CAWNGGGNQPQHF. CDR3 in DNA: TGTGCCTGGAATGGTGGGGGCAATCAGCCCCAGCATTTT. This rearrangement joins TRBV30 to TRBJ1-5; D is undetermined. Looked up from germline, CDR1 is GTSNPN and CDR2 is SVGIG (reference sequence). The CDR3 runs to 13 residues. V gave up 4 bases and J gave up 2 bases, with 9 bases separating them.

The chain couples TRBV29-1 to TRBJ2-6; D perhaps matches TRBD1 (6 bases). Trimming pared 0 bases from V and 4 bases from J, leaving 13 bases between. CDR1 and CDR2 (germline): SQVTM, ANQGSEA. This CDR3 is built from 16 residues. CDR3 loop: CSVEENRVAGANVLTF. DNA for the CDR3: TGCAGCGTTGAAGAGAACAGGGTGGCCGGGGCCAACGTCCTGACTTTC.

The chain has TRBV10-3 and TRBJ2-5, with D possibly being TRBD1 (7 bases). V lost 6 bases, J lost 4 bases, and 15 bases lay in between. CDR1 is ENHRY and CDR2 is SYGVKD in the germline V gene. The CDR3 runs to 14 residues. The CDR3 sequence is CAIRTGTPPETQYF. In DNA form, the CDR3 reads TGTGCCATCAGGACAGGGACTCCCCCAGAGACCCAGTACTTC.

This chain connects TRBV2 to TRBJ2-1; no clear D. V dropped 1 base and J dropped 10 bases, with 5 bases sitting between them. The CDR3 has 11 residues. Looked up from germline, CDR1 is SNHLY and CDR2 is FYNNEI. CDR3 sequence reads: CASSEVVEQFF. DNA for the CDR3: TGTGCCAGCAGTGAAGTGGTCGAGCAGTTCTTC.

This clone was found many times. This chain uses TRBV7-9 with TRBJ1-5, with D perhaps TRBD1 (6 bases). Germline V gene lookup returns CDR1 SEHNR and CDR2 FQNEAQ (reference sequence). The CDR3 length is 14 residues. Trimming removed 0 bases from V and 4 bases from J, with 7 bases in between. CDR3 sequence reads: CASSLAGQNQPQHF. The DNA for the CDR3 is TGTGCCAGCAGCTTAGCCGGACAGAATCAGCCCCAGCATTTT.

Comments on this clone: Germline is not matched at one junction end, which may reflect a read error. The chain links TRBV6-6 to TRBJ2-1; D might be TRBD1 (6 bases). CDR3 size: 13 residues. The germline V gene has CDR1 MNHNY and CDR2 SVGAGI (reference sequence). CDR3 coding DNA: TGTGCCTGCAGGGGAAGCTCCTACAATGAGCAGTTCTTC. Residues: CACRGSSYNEQFF.

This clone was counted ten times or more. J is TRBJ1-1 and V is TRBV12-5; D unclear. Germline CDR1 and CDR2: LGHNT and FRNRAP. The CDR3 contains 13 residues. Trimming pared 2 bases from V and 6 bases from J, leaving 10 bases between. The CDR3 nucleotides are TGTGCTAGTGGTTTGTACACCTACTCTGAAGCTTTCTTT. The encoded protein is CASGLYTYSEAFF.

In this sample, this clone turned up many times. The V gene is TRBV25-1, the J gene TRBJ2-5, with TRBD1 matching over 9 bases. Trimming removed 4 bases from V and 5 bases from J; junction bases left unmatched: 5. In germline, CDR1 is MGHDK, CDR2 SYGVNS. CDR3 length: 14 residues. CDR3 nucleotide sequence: TGTGCCAGCAGTGTAACAGGGGGCACGGAGACCCAGTACTTC. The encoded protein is CASSVTGGTETQYF.

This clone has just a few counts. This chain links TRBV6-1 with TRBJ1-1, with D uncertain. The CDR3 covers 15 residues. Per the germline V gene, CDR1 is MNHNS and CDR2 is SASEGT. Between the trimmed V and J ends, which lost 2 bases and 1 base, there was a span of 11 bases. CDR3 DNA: TGTGCCAGCAGTGAACTCGGGGTCAGGAACACTGAAGCTTTCTTT. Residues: CASSELGVRNTEAFF.

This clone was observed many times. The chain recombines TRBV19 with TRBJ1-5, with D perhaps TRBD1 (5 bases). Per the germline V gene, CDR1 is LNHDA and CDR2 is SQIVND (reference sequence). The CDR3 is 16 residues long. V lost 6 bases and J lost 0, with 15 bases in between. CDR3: CASRDTRQSSNQPQHF. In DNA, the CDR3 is TGTGCCAGTAGGGACACACGACAGTCTAGCAATCAGCCCCAGCATTTT.

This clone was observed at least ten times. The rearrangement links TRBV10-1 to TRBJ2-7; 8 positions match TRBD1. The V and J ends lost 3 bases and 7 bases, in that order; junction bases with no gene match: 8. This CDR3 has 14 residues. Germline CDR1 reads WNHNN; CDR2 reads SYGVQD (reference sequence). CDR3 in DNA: TGCGCCAGCAGTGACCCAGACAGGGGAAAGGAGCAGTACTTC. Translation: CASSDPDRGKEQYF.

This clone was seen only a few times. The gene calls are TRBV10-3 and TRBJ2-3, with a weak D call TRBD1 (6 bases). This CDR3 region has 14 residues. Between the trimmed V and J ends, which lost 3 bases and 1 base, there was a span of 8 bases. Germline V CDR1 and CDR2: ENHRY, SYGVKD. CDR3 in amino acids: CAISDNRGTDTQYF. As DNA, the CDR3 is TGTGCCATCAGTGACAACAGGGGCACAGATACGCAGTATTTT.

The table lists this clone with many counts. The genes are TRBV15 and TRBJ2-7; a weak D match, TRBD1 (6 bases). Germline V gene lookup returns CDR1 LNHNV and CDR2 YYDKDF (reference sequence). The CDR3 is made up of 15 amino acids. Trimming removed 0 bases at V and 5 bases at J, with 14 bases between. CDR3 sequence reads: CATSRDTGQQDEQYF. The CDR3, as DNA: TGTGCCACCAGCAGAGATACTGGACAGCAGGACGAGCAGTACTTC.

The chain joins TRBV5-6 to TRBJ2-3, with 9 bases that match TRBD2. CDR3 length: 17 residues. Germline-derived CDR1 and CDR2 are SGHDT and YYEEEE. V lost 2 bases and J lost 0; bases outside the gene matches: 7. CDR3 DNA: TGTGCCAGCAGCTTTGGGGCCCTAGCGGGGAGCACAGATACGCAGTATTTT. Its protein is CASSFGALAGSTDTQYF.

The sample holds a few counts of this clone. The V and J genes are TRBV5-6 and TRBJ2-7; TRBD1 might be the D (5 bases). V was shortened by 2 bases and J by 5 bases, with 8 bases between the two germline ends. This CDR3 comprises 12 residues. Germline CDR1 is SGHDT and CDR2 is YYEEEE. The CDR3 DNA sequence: TGTGCCAGCAGCTTTCAGGGAAACGAGCAGTACTTC. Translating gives CASSFQGNEQYF. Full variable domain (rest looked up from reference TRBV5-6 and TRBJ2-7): DAGVTQSPTHLIKTRGQQVTLRCSPKSGHDTVSWYQQALGQGPQFIFQYYEEEERQRGNFPDRFSGHQFPNYSSELNVNALLLGDSALYLCASSFQGNEQYFGPGTRLTVT.